The 21 T cell receptor beta chains presented below share a single source sample, sequenced in a study of cytomegalovirus exposure and HLA in healthy donors. The PCR used 60 Vbeta and 13 Jbeta primers. Assay: immunoSEQ multiplex PCR; the TCRdb copy retains only in-frame clones and omits some. The table includes roughly 100,000 clones, less than 85% detected once. Specimen: PBMCs. The receptors were sampled from a woman aged 18-29 years in good health and CMV-seropositive.

The V and J genes are TRBV29-1 and TRBJ1-1, with D tentatively TRBD1 (5 bases). The germline CDR1 and CDR2 sequences are SQVTM and ANQGSEA. With 3 bases removed from V and 4 bases from J, the gap between germline ends came to 12 bases. This CDR3 comprises 13 residues. DNA of the CDR3: TGCAGCGTTGAGGTACAGGCTGGCACTGAAGCTTTCTTT. It translates to CSVEVQAGTEAFF.

The gene calls are TRBV6-5 and TRBJ1-2, with D maybe TRBD1 (6 bases). Germline assignment: CDR1 MNHEY and CDR2 SVGAGI. Trimming took 4 bases from V and 4 from J, leaving 10 bases between them. CDR3 length: 13 residues. The CDR3 coding sequence is TGTGCCAGCAGTTCAGGGGTGCTCTATGGCTACACCTTC. It codes for CASSSGVLYGYTF.

CDR3 protein: CSAPDSYGYTF. The CDR3 DNA is TGCAGCGCCCCCGACAGCTATGGCTACACCTTC. The genes are TRBV29-1 and TRBJ1-2, with D possibly being TRBD1 (5 bases). Looked up from germline, CDR1 is SQVTM and CDR2 is ANQGSEA. V dropped 7 bases and J dropped 4 bases, with 10 bases sitting between them. This CDR3 contains 11 residues.

The chain joins TRBV9 to TRBJ1-2; no firm D call. V was trimmed by 3 bases and J by 5 bases, leaving 17 bases between them. The CDR3 totals 15 residues. The germline CDR1 and CDR2 sequences are SGDLS and YYNGEE. The CDR3 DNA is TGTGCCAGCAGCGAGGGCGCAGAGAGGGATTATGGCTACACCTTC. Encoded protein: CASSEGAERDYGYTF.

The J gene is TRBJ2-7, the V gene TRBV4-1; 7 positions agree with TRBD2. Germline V gene lookup returns CDR1 MGHRA and CDR2 YSYEKL. The CDR3 spans 17 residues. The junction had 10 bases not matched to a gene; V was cut back by 0 bases and J by 2 bases. This chain's CDR3 is CASSQDALLARTYEQYF. The DNA of the CDR3 is TGCGCCAGCAGCCAAGATGCCCTACTAGCGCGCACCTACGAGCAGTACTTC.

This clone turned up a few times. This chain joins TRBV6-1 and TRBJ1-1, with a tentative D call TRBD1 (5 bases). The CDR3 totals 14 residues. V shed 6 bases and J shed 0 bases, with 11 bases lying between them. CDR1 and CDR2 (germline): MNHNS, SASEGT. The CDR3 DNA is TGTGCCAGCAGACAAAAGGGGCTGAACACTGAAGCTTTCTTT. This sequence encodes CASRQKGLNTEAFF.

V is TRBV7-9 and J is TRBJ1-1, with 8 bases matching TRBD1. This CDR3 has 14 residues. The V segment lost 4 bases and the J segment 1 base; nucleotides outside the gene matches: 2. CDR1 is SEHNR, CDR2 FQNEAQ, per germline (reference sequence). CDR3 loop: CASSYTGGNTEAFF. For the CDR3, the DNA is TGTGCCAGCAGCTACACAGGGGGGAACACTGAAGCTTTCTTT.

J is TRBJ2-7 and V is TRBV6-1, with 9 bases lining up with TRBD1. V lost 3 bases to trimming and J lost 2 bases; unmatched junction nucleotides: 5. Per germline, CDR1 MNHNS and CDR2 SASEGT. The CDR3 sequence is 15 residues long. The CDR3: CASSEDGTGTYEQYF. The DNA of the CDR3 is TGTGCCAGCAGTGAGGACGGGACAGGGACCTACGAGCAGTACTTC.

This chain connects TRBV25-1 to TRBJ1-1; no definite D call. Germline V gives CDR1 MGHDK, CDR2 SYGVNS. The CDR3 is 11 amino acids. V lost 8 bases and J 1 base, leaving 5 bases between the germline ends. This CDR3 reads CASVRNTEAFF. The CDR3 DNA reads TGTGCCAGCGTGAGGAACACTGAAGCTTTCTTT.

This clone was observed a single time. This chain links TRBV28 with TRBJ2-3, with 9 bases that match TRBD2. The CDR3 sequence is 16 residues long. V lost 5 bases, J lost 1 base, and 7 bases stayed unmatched. Germline CDR1 MDHEN, CDR2 SYDVKM. CDR3 nucleotide sequence: TGTGCCAGCAGTACAGCGGGGGGCGTCGGCACAGATACGCAGTATTTT. The encoded protein is CASSTAGGVGTDTQYF.

The chain uses TRBV5-1 and TRBJ2-1, with 9 positions matching TRBD2. Looked up from germline, CDR1 is SGHRS and CDR2 is YFSETQ. The junction had 9 bases not matched to a gene; V was cut back by 6 bases and J by 5 bases. This CDR3 comprises 15 residues. The CDR3 sequence: CASISLAGSHNEQFF. CDR3 nucleotides: TGCGCCAGCATCTCTCTAGCGGGATCTCACAATGAGCAGTTCTTC.

The J gene is TRBJ2-2, the V gene TRBV7-9, with D hard to call. Germline CDR1 SEHNR, CDR2 FQNEAQ (reference sequence). The CDR3 extends over 12 amino acids. V was pared by 2 bases and J by 7 bases, with 5 bases between. CDR3 DNA: TGTGCCAGCAGCTTATCTATCGGGGAGCTGTTTTTT. This gives the protein CASSLSIGELFF. The full variable domain, with the rest looked up from reference TRBV7-9 and TRBJ2-2, is DTGVSQNPRHKITKRGQNVTFRCDPISEHNRLYWYRQTLGQGPEFLTYFQNEAQLEKSRLLSDRFSAERPKGSFSTLEIQRTEQGDSAMYLCASSLSIGELFFGEGSRLTVL.

The J gene is TRBJ1-1, the V gene TRBV19, with D perhaps matching TRBD1 (5 bases). The CDR3 runs 12 residues. V lost 7 bases and J lost 7, with 13 bases in between. The germline V gene has CDR1 LNHDA and CDR2 SQIVND (reference sequence). CDR3: CASKSKGLEAFF. DNA of the CDR3: TGTGCCAGTAAGTCCAAGGGACTTGAAGCTTTCTTT.

The chain recombines TRBV7-2 with TRBJ1-6; D ambiguous. The CDR3 runs to 14 residues. Germline V gene sequence: CDR1 SGHTA, CDR2 FQGNSA. V shed 1 base and J shed 13 bases, with 14 bases lying between them. The CDR3 DNA reads as TGTGCCAGCAGCTTAGGGCCCTCGATCCAGCCCCTCCACTTT. This encodes CASSLGPSIQPLHF.

This sequence joins TRBV30 and TRBJ2-4; TRBD1 matches 7 bases. The CDR3 sequence is 15 residues long. Germline-derived CDR1 and CDR2 are GTSNPN and SVGIG (reference sequence). J was trimmed by 2 bases and V by 2 bases; bases with no gene match: 6. Here the CDR3 DNA reads TGTGCCTGGAGTAAGGACAGGCAGACCAAAAACATTCAGTACTTC. It translates to CAWSKDRQTKNIQYF. The full variable domain, its missing parts supplied by reference TRBV30 and TRBJ2-4, is SQTIHQWPATLVQPVGSPLSLECTVEGTSNPNLYWYRQAAGRGLQLLFYSVGIGQISSEVPQNLSASRPQDRQFILSSKKLLLSDSGFYLCAWSKDRQTKNIQYFGAGTRLSVL.

This chain connects TRBV6-4 to TRBJ2-5; TRBD2 is a possible D gene (6 bases). CDR3 size: 13 residues. Germline V gene lookup returns CDR1 MRHNA and CDR2 SNTAGT. The V end was cut by 5 bases, the J end by 5 bases, with 12 bases between. CDR3 sequence reads: CASSYGGFETQYF. The CDR3 DNA is TGTGCCAGCAGTTACGGGGGTTTTGAGACCCAGTACTTC.

This clone was seen more than once but under ten times. CDR3 sequence: CASTPGTGRGGYTF. The CDR3 DNA is TGTGCCAGCACTCCCGGGACAGGGAGGGGTGGCTACACCTTC. This chain links TRBV6-5 with TRBJ1-2, with 9 nucleotides matching TRBD1. This CDR3 has 14 residues. V was pared by 7 bases and J by 7 bases, with 10 bases of the junction left unmatched. The germline V gene has CDR1 MNHEY and CDR2 SVGAGI.

The V gene is TRBV5-4, the J gene TRBJ2-2, with TRBD2 matching 11 bases. Germline loops: CDR1 SGHNT, CDR2 YYREEE (reference sequence). The junction had 8 bases not matched to a gene; V was cut back by 3 bases and J by 7 bases. CDR3 length: 16 amino acids. The CDR3, as DNA: TGTGCCAGCAGCTCAACCACTAGCGGGGGCGGCGGGGAGCTGTTTTTT. Amino acids: CASSSTTSGGGGELFF. Based on the CDR3 plus reference TRBV5-4 and TRBJ2-2, the full variable domain is ETGVTQSPTHLIKTRGQQVTLRCSSQSGHNTVSWYQQALGQGPQFIFQYYREEENGRGNFPPRFSGLQFPNYSSELNVNALELDDSALYLCASSSTTSGGGGELFFGEGSRLTVL.

This clone was recorded once. The chain joins TRBV19 to TRBJ1-1, with 7 positions matching TRBD1. V lost 7 bases to trimming and J lost 4 bases; unmatched junction nucleotides: 9. This CDR3 contains 14 residues. The germline V gene encodes CDR1 LNHDA and CDR2 SQIVND (reference sequence). The CDR3 DNA follows: TGTGCCAGTATCCCAAACAGGGGAGGCACTGAAGCTTTCTTT. Its translation: CASIPNRGGTEAFF.

This chain uses TRBV4-1 with TRBJ2-5; the match to TRBD2 covers 7 bases. The V segment lost 4 bases and the J segment 5 bases; nucleotides outside the gene matches: 4. From germline, CDR1 is MGHRA and CDR2 YSYEKL. The length of the CDR3 is 13 residues. CDR3 sequence (DNA): TGCGCCAGCAGCCTAGCGGGTTTGGAGACCCAGTACTTC. It specifies CASSLAGLETQYF.

This sequence joins TRBV28 and TRBJ2-7; a weak D match, TRBD1 (6 bases). This CDR3 comprises 14 residues. Trimming pared 6 bases from V and 4 bases from J, leaving 16 bases between. CDR1 is MDHEN, CDR2 SYDVKM, per germline. Here the CDR3 DNA reads TGTGCCAGCAGAAGAGACAGGAGCTTTTACGAGCAGTACTTC. This translates into CASRRDRSFYEQYF. Combining the CDR3 with reference TRBV28 and TRBJ2-7 gives the whole variable domain DVKVTQSSRYLVKRTGEKVFLECVQDMDHENMFWYRQDPGLGLRLIYFSYDVKMKEKGDIPEGYSVSREKKERFSLILESASTNQTSMYLCASRRDRSFYEQYFGPGTRLTVT.